This T cell receptor (beta chain) was retrieved from a study of blood T cell repertoires in COVID-19. Study in general: Collection of acute and convalescent COVID-19 samples took place in the United States, Italy and Spain. PBMCs, B-cell-depleted T cells, or T cells were the source of the cDNA or gDNA that made up the material.

Original analysis: Estimates of nucleated cell counts were drawn from the amplification of reference gene primers. Sequenced by immunoSEQ multiplex PCR; TCRdb stores in-frame clones only, minus some. Clonal size and the V and J genes are those of that table, whereas D and trimming came from the DNA. Of 120,000 or so clones listed, about 90% are singletons. Trimming shortened V by 0 bases and J by 1 base, and 17 bases separated the two germline ends. The CDR3 spans 18 residues. Germline-derived CDR1 and CDR2 are SGHAT and FQNNGV. This sequence joins TRBV11-2 and TRBJ2-3, with D perhaps TRBD1 (6 bases). Sequenced material: peripheral blood. This clonotype was sampled from a human donor in a cohort sampled during active COVID-19. The CDR3 region is CASSLDSSDRLGTDTQYF. The CDR3 nucleotides read TGTGCCAGCAGCTTAGATTCCAGTGACAGGCTGGGCACAGATACGCAGTATTTT.